The entry that follows covers one T cell receptor (beta chain) sequence. Its cognate antigen is unknown. This sample was included in a study of glioma-infiltrating T cells after dendritic cell vaccination. Study background: Patients had newly diagnosed or recurrent glioblastoma and received dendritic cell vaccines. Study-wide findings and caveats: No direct clonality-survival link was found; a diverse polyclonal response may matter.

Time point denoted: after dendritic cell vaccination, including at tumor progression/relapse. The protocol was immunoSEQ multiplex PCR, while the TCRdb copy is restricted to in-frame clones and leaves out a portion. Among about 64,000 clones listed, around nine tenths were seen once. V trimming: 4 bases; J trimming: 0 bases; junction bases outside the gene matches: 5. This CDR3 is 15 amino acids long. CDR1 is SGHTS and CDR2 is YDEGEE in the germline V gene. Sequenced material: blood, taken after dendritic cell vaccination. The sequence derives from a human donor with glioblastoma. J is TRBJ2-3 and V is TRBV5-8, with 7 bases aligning to TRBD1. This CDR3 is CASSRQGASTDTQYF. CDR3 in DNA: TGTGCCAGCAGCCGACAGGGCGCGAGCACAGATACGCAGTATTTT.